This is a list of T cell receptor beta chains from one sample in a study of beta chain features in type 1 diabetes. TCRdb's table, derived via immunoSEQ multiplex PCR, lists solely in-frame clones and lacks some. The table lists approximately 170,000 clones, roughly 9% of them singletons. Sample: central memory CD4+ T cells from blood. The origin of the receptors is a woman under 30 in good health. Both conserved end residues are part of each CDR3. Each record gives: J gene, V gene, clone size, D gene, CDR3 protein, CDR3 DNA. The D gene is left open where the match is weak. Size tells how often a clone was seen (once, few, many) or the class of an expanded clone, and some rows leave it out.

TRBJ1-5,TRBV19,few,.,CASSIEARGQPQHF,TGTGCCAGTAGTATTGAGGCTCGGGGGCAGCCCCAGCATTTT
TRBJ1-2,TRBV19,.,.,CASSYQGQGTKGYTF,TGTGCCAGTTCCTATCAGGGGCAGGGGACGAAAGGCTACACCTTC
TRBJ2-7,TRBV5-1,.,TRBD2,CASSSRTSGGAYEQYF,TGCGCCAGCAGCAGCCGGACTAGCGGGGGGGCCTACGAGCAGTACTTC
TRBJ2-5,TRBV27,few,TRBD1,CASSLGTGHGETQYF,TGTGCCAGCAGTTTAGGGACAGGGCATGGTGAGACCCAGTACTTC
TRBJ2-1,TRBV5-1,.,TRBD2,CASSPGLAGGRSYNEQFF,TGCGCCAGCAGCCCGGGACTAGCGGGAGGGCGCTCCTACAATGAGCAGTTCTTC
TRBJ1-4,TRBV5-6,few,TRBD1,CASSILTGGYEKLFF,TGTGCCAGCAGCATATTGACAGGGGGATATGAAAAACTGTTTTTT
TRBJ2-1,TRBV5-1,.,.,CASSFSLQGANEQFF,TGCGCCAGCAGCTTTTCACTACAAGGTGCCAATGAGCAGTTCTTC
TRBJ1-1,TRBV29-1,.,.,CSVPGLNTEAFF,TGCAGCGTTCCAGGGCTGAACACTGAAGCTTTCTTT
TRBJ2-1,TRBV4-3,.,TRBD1,CASSPGQGPPNEQFF,TGCGCCAGCAGCCCCGGACAGGGCCCCCCTAATGAGCAGTTCTTC
TRBJ1-1,TRBV30,few,.,CAGAAAISEAFF,TGTGCCGGGGCGGCTGCAATCTCTGAAGCTTTCTTT
TRBJ2-7,TRBV15,few,.,CATSRSRQAPYEQYF,TGTGCCACCAGCAGATCCCGACAGGCACCCTACGAGCAGTACTTC
TRBJ2-5,TRBV27,.,TRBD1,CASSLTGQVVQETQYF,TGTGCCAGCAGTCTTACGGGACAGGTCGTCCAAGAGACCCAGTACTTC
TRBJ1-4,TRBV30,.,.,CAWSTGWEKLFF,TGTGCCTGGAGTACAGGGTGGGAAAAACTGTTTTTT
TRBJ2-3,TRBV4-1,.,.,CASSQVPGVTDTQYF,TGCGCCAGCAGCCAAGTTCCGGGAGTGACAGATACGCAGTATTTT
TRBJ1-5,TRBV19,.,.,CASRPILAGQPQHF,TGTGCCTCGAGGCCCATTCTAGCAGGACAGCCCCAGCATTTT
TRBJ2-2,TRBV5-1,.,.,CASSFGNTGSTGELFF,TGCGCCAGCAGCTTTGGTAATACTGGGAGCACCGGGGAGCTGTTTTTT
TRBJ2-1,TRBV11-1,few,.,CASSFRRDEVEEQFF,TGTGCCAGCAGCTTTAGGAGGGACGAAGTCGAAGAGCAGTTCTTC
TRBJ1-5,TRBV4-1,.,.,CASSQDPGGAQPQHF,TGTGCCAGCAGCCAAGATCCCGGGGGTGCTCAGCCCCAGCATTTT
TRBJ2-2,TRBV6-1,.,.,CASIRGTNTGELFF,TGTGCCAGCATCAGAGGGACGAACACCGGGGAGCTGTTTTTT
TRBJ1-2,TRBV12-5,.,.,CASGPPQGSYTF,TGTGCTAGTGGCCCTCCACAGGGATCCTACACCTTC
TRBJ2-1,TRBV5-1,.,TRBD2,CASSLGLAGFDEQFF,TGCGCCAGCAGCTTGGGACTAGCGGGATTCGATGAGCAGTTCTTC
TRBJ1-1,TRBV7-6,few,.,CASSPGQNTEAFF,TGTGCCAGCAGTCCCGGACAGAACACTGAAGCTTTCTTT
TRBJ2-7,TRBV5-1,.,TRBD2,CASSLGTSGYEQYF,TGCGCCAGCAGCTTGGGGACTAGCGGTTACGAGCAGTACTTC
TRBJ2-3,TRBV30,few,TRBD2,CAYRGRGSDTQYF,TGTGCCTACCGCGGGAGGGGGTCAGATACGCAGTATTTT
TRBJ2-1,TRBV18,.,.,CASSPPSRDWDEQFF,TGTGCCAGCTCACCCCCGAGCAGGGATTGGGATGAGCAGTTCTTC
TRBJ1-1,TRBV7-2,.,.,CALRDMSLNTEAFF,TGTGCCCTAAGGGACATGTCATTGAACACTGAAGCTTTCTTT
TRBJ2-1,TRBV4-1,few,TRBD2,CASSSRLAGREQFF,TGCGCCAGCAGCTCAAGACTAGCGGGCCGTGAGCAGTTCTTC
TRBJ1-4,TRBV30,.,.,CAWSVTGNNEKLFF,TGTGCCTGGAGTGTAACGGGGAATAATGAAAAACTGTTTTTT
TRBJ2-3,TRBV4-1,few,TRBD2,CASSHVSSGGRTDTQYF,TGCGCCAGCAGCCACGTCTCTAGCGGGGGGAGGACAGATACGCAGTATTTT
TRBJ1-1,TRBV7-2,.,TRBD1,CASSRDRVNTEAFF,TGTGCCAGCAGTCGAGACAGGGTGAACACTGAAGCTTTCTTT
TRBJ1-2,TRBV10-3,.,.,CAITGHKTYGYTF,TGTGCCATCACGGGACACAAGACCTATGGCTACACCTTC
TRBJ2-7,TRBV27,.,TRBD2,CASSFDRRGVSYEQYF,TGTGCCAGCAGTTTCGACCGGCGGGGGGTTTCCTACGAGCAGTACTTC
TRBJ1-5,TRBV19,.,.,CASSMGTSINQPQHF,TGTGCCAGTAGTATGGGGACATCGATCAATCAGCCCCAGCATTTT
TRBJ1-1,TRBV30,.,.,CAWSDRPGDTEAFF,TGTGCCTGGAGTGATCGACCAGGGGACACTGAAGCTTTCTTT
TRBJ1-4,TRBV12-5,few,TRBD1,CASCQGQGDEKLFF,TGTGCTAGTTGTCAGGGACAGGGGGATGAAAAACTGTTTTTT
TRBJ2-5,TRBV18,.,.,CASSPGQETQYF,TGTGCCAGCTCACCCGGCCAAGAGACCCAGTACTTC
TRBJ2-3,TRBV7-8,.,TRBD1,CASSFRQGRLPDTQYF,TGTGCCAGCAGCTTTAGACAGGGGAGGTTGCCAGATACGCAGTATTTT
TRBJ1-1,TRBV11-3,few,.,CASSQTAGNTEAFF,TGTGCCAGCAGCCAAACAGCTGGGAACACTGAAGCTTTCTTT
TRBJ1-4,TRBV9,.,TRBD1,CASSVGPLGQGTTTNEKLFF,TGTGCCAGCAGCGTAGGGCCCCTCGGACAGGGGACTACAACTAATGAAAAACTGTTTTTT
TRBJ2-3,TRBV11-2,.,.,CASSLEGAEPDTQYF,TGTGCCAGCAGCTTAGAAGGGGCAGAGCCAGATACGCAGTATTTT
TRBJ1-5,TRBV29-1,few,TRBD1,CSVSQGYNQPQHF,TGCAGCGTTTCACAGGGGTACAATCAGCCCCAGCATTTT
TRBJ2-3,TRBV30,.,.,CAWRAGPAADTQYF,TGTGCCTGGAGGGCGGGACCAGCAGCAGATACGCAGTATTTT
TRBJ1-4,TRBV5-1,few,.,CASSLKYRNEKLFF,TGCGCCAGCAGCTTGAAGTACAGAAATGAAAAACTGTTTTTT
TRBJ2-7,TRBV2,few,.,CASRSTGFDEQYF,TGTGCCAGCAGATCTACAGGGTTCGACGAGCAGTACTTC
TRBJ2-1,TRBV6-6,many,.,CASGRRGTYNEQFF,TGTGCCAGCGGCCGACGAGGCACCTACAATGAGCAGTTCTTC
TRBJ2-4,TRBV27,few,.,CASSGSGIQYF,TGTGCCAGCAGCGGTTCGGGCATTCAGTACTTC
TRBJ1-1,TRBV7-2,few,.,CASTLIAMNTEAFF,TGTGCCAGCACTTTGATAGCGATGAACACTGAAGCTTTCTTT
TRBJ2-7,TRBV30,few,.,CAWDRNSYEQYF,TGTGCCTGGGACAGGAACTCCTACGAGCAGTACTTC
TRBJ2-5,TRBV7-2,few,.,CASSFRETQYF,TGTGCCAGCAGCTTTCGAGAGACCCAGTACTTC
TRBJ2-7,TRBV10-3,few,TRBD2,CASSLPPRDYAYEQYF,TGTGCCAGCAGTTTACCGCCACGGGACTATGCCTACGAGCAGTACTTC
TRBJ2-1,TRBV30,many,.,CAWSVKALGETEQFF,TGTGCCTGGAGTGTAAAGGCACTCGGGGAGACTGAGCAGTTCTTC